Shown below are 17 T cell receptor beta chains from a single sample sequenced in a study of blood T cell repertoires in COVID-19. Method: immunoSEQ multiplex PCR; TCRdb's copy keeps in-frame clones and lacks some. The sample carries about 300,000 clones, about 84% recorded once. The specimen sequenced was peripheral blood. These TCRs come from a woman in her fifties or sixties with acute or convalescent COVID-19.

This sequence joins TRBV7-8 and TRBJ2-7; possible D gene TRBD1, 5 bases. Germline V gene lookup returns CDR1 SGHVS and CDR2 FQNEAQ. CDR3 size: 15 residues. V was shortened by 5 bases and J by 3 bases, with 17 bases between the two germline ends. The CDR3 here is CASSRSWQGDYEQYF. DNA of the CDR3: TGTGCCAGCAGCCGTTCGTGGCAGGGTGACTACGAGCAGTACTTC.

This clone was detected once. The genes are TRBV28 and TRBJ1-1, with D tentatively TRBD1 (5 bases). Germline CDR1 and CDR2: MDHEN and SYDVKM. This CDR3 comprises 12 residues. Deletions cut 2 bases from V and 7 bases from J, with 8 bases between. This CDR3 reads CASSLAGIEAFF. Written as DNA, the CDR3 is TGTGCCAGCAGTTTAGCAGGGATTGAAGCTTTCTTT. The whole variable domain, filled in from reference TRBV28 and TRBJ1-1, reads DVKVTQSSRYLVKRTGEKVFLECVQDMDHENMFWYRQDPGLGLRLIYFSYDVKMKEKGDIPEGYSVSREKKERFSLILESASTNQTSMYLCASSLAGIEAFFGQGTRLTVV.

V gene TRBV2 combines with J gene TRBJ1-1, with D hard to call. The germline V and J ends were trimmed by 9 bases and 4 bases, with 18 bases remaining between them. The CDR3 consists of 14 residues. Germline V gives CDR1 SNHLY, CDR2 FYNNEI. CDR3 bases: TGTGCCAGTTCCGGGGAGGGTGAGGGCACTGAAGCTTTCTTT. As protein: CASSGEGEGTEAFF. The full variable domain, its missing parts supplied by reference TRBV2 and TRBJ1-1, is EPEVTQTPSHQVTQMGQEVILRCVPISNHLYFYWYRQILGQKVEFLVSFYNNEISEKSEIFDDQFSVERPDGSNFTLKIRSTKLEDSAMYFCASSGEGEGTEAFFGQGTRLTVV.

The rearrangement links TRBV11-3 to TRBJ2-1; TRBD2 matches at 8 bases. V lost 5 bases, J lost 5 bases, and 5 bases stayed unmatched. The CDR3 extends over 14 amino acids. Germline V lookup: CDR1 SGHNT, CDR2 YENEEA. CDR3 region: CASSIAGINNEQFF. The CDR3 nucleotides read TGTGCCAGCAGCATAGCGGGGATTAACAATGAGCAGTTCTTC.

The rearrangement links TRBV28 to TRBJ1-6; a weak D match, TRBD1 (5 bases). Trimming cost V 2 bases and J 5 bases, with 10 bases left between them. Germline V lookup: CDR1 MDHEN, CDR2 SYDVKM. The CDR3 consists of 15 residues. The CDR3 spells CASSLPKGNNSPLHF. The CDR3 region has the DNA TGTGCCAGCAGTTTACCCAAGGGGAATAATTCACCCCTCCACTTT.

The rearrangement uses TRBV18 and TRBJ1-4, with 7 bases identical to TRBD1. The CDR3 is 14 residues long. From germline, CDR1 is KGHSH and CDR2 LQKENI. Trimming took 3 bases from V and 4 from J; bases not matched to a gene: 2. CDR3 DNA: TGTGCCAGCTCACCTGGGACAGATAATGAAAAACTGTTTTTT. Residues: CASSPGTDNEKLFF.

The CDR3 DNA follows: TGTGCCAGCAGCCAAGCACAGGGCAGTCTAGAGACCCAGTACTTC. This codes for CASSQAQGSLETQYF. This chain uses TRBV4-2 with TRBJ2-5, with D maybe TRBD1 (6 bases). The V and J ends lost 1 base and 4 bases respectively, with 13 bases between them. The CDR3 has 15 amino acids. Germline V gene sequence: CDR1 LGHNA, CDR2 YNFKEQ.

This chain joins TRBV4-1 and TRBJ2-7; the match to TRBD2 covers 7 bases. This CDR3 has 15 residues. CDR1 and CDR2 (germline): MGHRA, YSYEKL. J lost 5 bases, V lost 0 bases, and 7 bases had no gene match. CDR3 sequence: CASSQDSGKWNEQYF. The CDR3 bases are TGCGCCAGCAGCCAAGACAGCGGGAAATGGAACGAGCAGTACTTC.

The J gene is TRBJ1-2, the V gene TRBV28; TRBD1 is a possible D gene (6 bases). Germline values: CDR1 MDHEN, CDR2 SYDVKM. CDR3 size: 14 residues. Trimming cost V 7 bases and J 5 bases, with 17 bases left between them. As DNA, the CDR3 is TGTGCCAGCACCCTAGGGGGGGCCGGGTATGGCTACACCTTC. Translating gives CASTLGGAGYGYTF.

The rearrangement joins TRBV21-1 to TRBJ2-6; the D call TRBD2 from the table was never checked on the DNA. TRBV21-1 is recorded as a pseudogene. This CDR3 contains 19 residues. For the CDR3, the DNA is TGTGCCAGCAGCAAAGTTCCGGGAGGTTCCCCCTCTGGGGCCAACGTCCTGACTTTC. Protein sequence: CASSKVPGGSPSGANVLTF.

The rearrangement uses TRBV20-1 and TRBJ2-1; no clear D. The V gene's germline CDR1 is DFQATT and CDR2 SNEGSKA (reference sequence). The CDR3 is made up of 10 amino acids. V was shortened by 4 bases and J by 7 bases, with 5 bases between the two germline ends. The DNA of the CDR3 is TGCAGTGCTAAGAGAAATGAGCAGTTCTTC. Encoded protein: CSAKRNEQFF.

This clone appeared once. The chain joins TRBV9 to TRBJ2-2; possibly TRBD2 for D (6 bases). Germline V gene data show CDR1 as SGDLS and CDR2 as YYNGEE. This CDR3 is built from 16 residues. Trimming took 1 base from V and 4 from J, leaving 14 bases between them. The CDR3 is CASSVRSGVGTGELFF. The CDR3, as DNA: TGTGCCAGCAGCGTACGTTCGGGGGTTGGCACCGGGGAGCTGTTTTTT.

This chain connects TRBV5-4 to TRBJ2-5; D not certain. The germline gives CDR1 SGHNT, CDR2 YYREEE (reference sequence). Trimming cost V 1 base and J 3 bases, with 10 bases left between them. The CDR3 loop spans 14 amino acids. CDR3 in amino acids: CASSLMIGEETQYF. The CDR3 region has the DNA TGTGCCAGCAGCTTGATGATAGGAGAAGAGACCCAGTACTTC.

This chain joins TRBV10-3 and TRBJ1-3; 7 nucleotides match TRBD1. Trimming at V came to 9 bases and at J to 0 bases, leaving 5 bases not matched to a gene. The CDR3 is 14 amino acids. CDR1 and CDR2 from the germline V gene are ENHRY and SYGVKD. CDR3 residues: CAIRTGRSGNTIYF. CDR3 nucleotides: TGTGCCATTCGGACAGGTCGCTCTGGAAACACCATATATTTT.

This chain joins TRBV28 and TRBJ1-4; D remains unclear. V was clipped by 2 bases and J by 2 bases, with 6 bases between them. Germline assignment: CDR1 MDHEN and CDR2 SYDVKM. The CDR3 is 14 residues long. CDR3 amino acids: CASSLVTTNEKLFF. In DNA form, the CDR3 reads TGTGCCAGCAGTTTAGTAACTACTAATGAAAAACTGTTTTTT.

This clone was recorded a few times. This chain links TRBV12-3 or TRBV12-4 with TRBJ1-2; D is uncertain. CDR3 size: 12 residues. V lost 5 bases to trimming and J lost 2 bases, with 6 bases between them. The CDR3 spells CASSRENYGYTF. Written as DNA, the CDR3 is TGTGCCAGCAGTAGAGAGAACTATGGCTACACCTTC.

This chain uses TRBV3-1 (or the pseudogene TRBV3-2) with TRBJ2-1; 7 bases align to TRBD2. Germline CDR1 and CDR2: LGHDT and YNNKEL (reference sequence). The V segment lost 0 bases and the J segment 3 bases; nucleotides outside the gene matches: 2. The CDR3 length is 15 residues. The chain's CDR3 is CASSQDGRYYNEQFF. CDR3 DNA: TGTGCCAGCAGCCAAGACGGGAGGTACTACAATGAGCAGTTCTTC.